The clone carrying this T cell receptor (beta chain) was counted between two and nine times. This specimen comes from a study of blood T cell repertoires in COVID-19. The table came from immunoSEQ multiplex PCR; TCRdb's copy has only in-frame clones and leaves some out. In the table there are about 57,000 clones, around three quarters of which are singletons. Germline V gene data show CDR1 as MNHEY and CDR2 as SVGAGI. Losses at the gene ends were 6 bases for V and 7 bases for J; bases not matched to a gene: 3. The CDR3 runs to 12 residues. The V gene is TRBV6-5, the J gene TRBJ1-1, with 9 bases identical to TRBD1. Source material: peripheral blood. This clonotype originated in a man in his fifties or sixties with acute or convalescent COVID-19. The CDR3 coding sequence is TGTGCCAGCAGGAGGACAGGGGATGAAGCTTTCTTT. Translated: CASRRTGDEAFF.